These T cell receptor beta chains were read from a single sample in a study of TIL therapy for anti-PD-1-resistant metastatic lung cancer. Clones were sequenced by immunoSEQ multiplex PCR, and TCRdb holds only the in-frame ones, with some missing. The data contain 16,000 or so clones, around 70% of them singletons. The sequences come from blood, collected at baseline. The receptors were sampled from a person aged 25 to 85 with non-small cell lung cancer. CDR3s include the opening cysteine and the closing phenylalanine or tryptophan. Fields, in order: clone size, V gene, D gene, J gene, CDR3 protein, CDR3 DNA. The D gene is left open where the match is weak. Size is omitted from some rows. Given values are once, few, many or a class for expanded clones.

clone_size: .
v_call: TRBV2
d_call: .
j_call: TRBJ2-2
cdr3_aa: CASTPSAGRGTGELFF
cdr3_nt: TGTGCCAGCACCCCGTCAGCGGGCCGCGGCACCGGGGAGCTGTTTTTT

clone_size: .
v_call: TRBV5-6
d_call: .
j_call: TRBJ1-1
cdr3_aa: CASSLAGLGDKAFF
cdr3_nt: TGTGCCAGCAGCTTGGCGGGCCTAGGGGATAAAGCTTTCTTT

clone_size: once
v_call: TRBV6-5
d_call: .
j_call: TRBJ1-1
cdr3_aa: CASRQGPHTEAFF
cdr3_nt: TGTGCCAGCAGACAGGGACCCCACACTGAAGCTTTCTTT

clone_size: .
v_call: TRBV7-2
d_call: .
j_call: TRBJ2-1
cdr3_aa: CASSLGSSSYNEQFF
cdr3_nt: TGTGCCAGCAGCTTAGGCTCTAGCTCCTACAATGAGCAGTTCTTC

clone_size: .
v_call: TRBV6-4
d_call: .
j_call: TRBJ2-7
cdr3_aa: CASMQGMPYEQYF
cdr3_nt: TGTGCCAGTATGCAGGGGATGCCCTACGAGCAGTACTTC

clone_size: .
v_call: TRBV29-1
d_call: .
j_call: TRBJ2-7
cdr3_aa: CSVEADTHEQYF
cdr3_nt: TGCAGCGTTGAGGCCGACACCCACGAGCAGTACTTC

clone_size: medium-sized
v_call: TRBV9
d_call: TRBD1
j_call: TRBJ1-1
cdr3_aa: CASSVASGQGMGEAFF
cdr3_nt: TGTGCCAGCAGCGTAGCGTCGGGACAGGGGATGGGTGAAGCTTTCTTT

clone_size: few
v_call: TRBV5-5
d_call: .
j_call: TRBJ2-1
cdr3_aa: CASSPTGGGEQFF
cdr3_nt: TGTGCCAGCAGCCCAACGGGGGGCGGGGAGCAGTTCTTC

clone_size: .
v_call: TRBV6-6
d_call: .
j_call: TRBJ1-4
cdr3_aa: CASRRGGNSEKLFF
cdr3_nt: TGTGCCAGCAGGCGGGGGGGGAATTCGGAAAAACTGTTTTTT

clone_size: .
v_call: TRBV4-2
d_call: TRBD2
j_call: TRBJ2-7
cdr3_aa: CASSPGLAGGAPYEQYF
cdr3_nt: TGTGCCAGCAGCCCCGGACTAGCGGGGGGAGCTCCCTACGAGCAGTACTTC

clone_size: .
v_call: TRBV20-1
d_call: .
j_call: TRBJ2-7
cdr3_aa: CSTIANYEQYF
cdr3_nt: TGCAGCACCATAGCAAACTACGAGCAGTACTTC

clone_size: .
v_call: TRBV19
d_call: .
j_call: TRBJ2-3
cdr3_aa: CASSILDGDTQYF
cdr3_nt: TGTGCCAGTAGTATCCTTGACGGGGACACGCAGTATTTT

clone_size: .
v_call: TRBV9
d_call: TRBD1
j_call: TRBJ2-1
cdr3_aa: CASSTRQGSFLFF
cdr3_nt: TGTGCCAGCAGCACAAGACAGGGTTCCTTTTTGTTCTTC

clone_size: .
v_call: TRBV7-2
d_call: TRBD1
j_call: TRBJ1-5
cdr3_aa: CASSLTLSRGQPQHF
cdr3_nt: TGTGCCAGCAGCTTAACGCTCTCCAGGGGGCAGCCCCAGCATTTT

clone_size: .
v_call: TRBV5-1
d_call: TRBD1
j_call: TRBJ2-7
cdr3_aa: CASSFALGDRSSYEQYF
cdr3_nt: TGCGCCAGCAGCTTCGCCTTGGGGGACAGGAGCTCCTACGAGCAGTACTTC

clone_size: few
v_call: TRBV5-4
d_call: .
j_call: TRBJ1-1
cdr3_aa: CASSFDPIMNTEAFF
cdr3_nt: TGTGCCAGCAGCTTCGATCCGATTATGAACACTGAAGCTTTCTTT

clone_size: .
v_call: TRBV5-4
d_call: .
j_call: TRBJ2-3
cdr3_aa: CASSIDTDTQYF
cdr3_nt: TGTGCCAGCAGCATAGACACAGATACGCAGTATTTT

clone_size: .
v_call: TRBV11-1
d_call: .
j_call: TRBJ2-3
cdr3_aa: CASSNPGQVYSTDTQYF
cdr3_nt: TGTGCCAGCAGCAACCCGGGACAAGTTTATAGCACAGATACGCAGTATTTT

clone_size: few
v_call: TRBV30
d_call: TRBD1
j_call: TRBJ1-2
cdr3_aa: CAWSLQGGYGYTF
cdr3_nt: TGTGCCTGGAGCCTCCAGGGGGGCTATGGCTACACCTTC

clone_size: once
v_call: TRBV5-1
d_call: TRBD1
j_call: TRBJ1-2
cdr3_aa: CASSPDRGYGYTF
cdr3_nt: TGCGCCAGCAGCCCCGACAGGGGGTATGGCTACACCTTC

clone_size: few
v_call: TRBV5-4
d_call: TRBD2
j_call: TRBJ2-7
cdr3_aa: CASSSGLAGVQQYF
cdr3_nt: TGTGCCAGCAGCTCCGGACTAGCGGGGGTTCAGCAGTACTTC

clone_size: .
v_call: TRBV21-1
d_call: .
j_call: TRBJ2-1
cdr3_aa: CASSKGTSGGANEQFF
cdr3_nt: TGTGCCAGCAGCAAGGGTACTAGCGGGGGGGCCAATGAGCAGTTCTTC